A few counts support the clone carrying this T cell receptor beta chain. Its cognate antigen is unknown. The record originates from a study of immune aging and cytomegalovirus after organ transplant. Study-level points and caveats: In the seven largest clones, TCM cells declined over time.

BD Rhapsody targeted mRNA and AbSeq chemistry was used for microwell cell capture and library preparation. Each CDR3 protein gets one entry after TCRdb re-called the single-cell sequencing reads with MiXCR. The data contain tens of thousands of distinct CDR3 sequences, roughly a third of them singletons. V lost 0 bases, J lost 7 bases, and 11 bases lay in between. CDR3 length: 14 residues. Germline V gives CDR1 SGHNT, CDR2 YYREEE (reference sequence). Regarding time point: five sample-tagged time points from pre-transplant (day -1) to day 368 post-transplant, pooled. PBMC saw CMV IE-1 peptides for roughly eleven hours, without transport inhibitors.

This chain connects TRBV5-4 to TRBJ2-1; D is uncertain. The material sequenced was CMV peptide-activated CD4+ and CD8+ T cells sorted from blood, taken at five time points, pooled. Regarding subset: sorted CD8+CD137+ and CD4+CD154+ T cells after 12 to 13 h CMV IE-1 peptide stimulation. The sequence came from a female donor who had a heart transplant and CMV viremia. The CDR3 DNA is TGTGCCAGCAGCTTGGACCCGCTGGGGAATGAGCAGTTCTTC. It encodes CASSLDPLGNEQFF.